Here is one TCR beta chain with its context. Its antigen remains unknown. The sample comes from a study of T-cell memory formation after mild COVID-19. Turning to the study itself: The TCR clusters were mostly specific to one donor.

Trimming cost V 1 base and J 7 bases, with 8 bases left between them. The CDR3 is 14 residues long. Germline CDR1 is MGHRA and CDR2 is YSYEKL. General study results and limits: In second-wave clones peaking day 37, SARS-CoV-2 specificity remained unconfirmed. While clones contracting from day 15 to 85 were balanced between CD4 and CD8, later expanders leaned CD4+.

TCRdb itself ran the 5' RACE reads through MiXCR, one entry per CDR3 protein. Here the sample spans roughly 200,000 distinct CDR3 sequences, 20% to 25% being singletons. The TCR comes from an adult woman who had mild COVID-19 (a few samples of this study predate the infection). Cell type and time point are not known. The chain has TRBV4-1 and TRBJ1-6; no clear D. The material sequenced was PBMCs or a T cell subset sorted from them (not recorded which). The CDR3 region has the DNA TGCGCCAGCAGCCAAGGTTCCCCAAATTCACCCCTCCACTTT. It is translated as CASSQGSPNSPLHF.